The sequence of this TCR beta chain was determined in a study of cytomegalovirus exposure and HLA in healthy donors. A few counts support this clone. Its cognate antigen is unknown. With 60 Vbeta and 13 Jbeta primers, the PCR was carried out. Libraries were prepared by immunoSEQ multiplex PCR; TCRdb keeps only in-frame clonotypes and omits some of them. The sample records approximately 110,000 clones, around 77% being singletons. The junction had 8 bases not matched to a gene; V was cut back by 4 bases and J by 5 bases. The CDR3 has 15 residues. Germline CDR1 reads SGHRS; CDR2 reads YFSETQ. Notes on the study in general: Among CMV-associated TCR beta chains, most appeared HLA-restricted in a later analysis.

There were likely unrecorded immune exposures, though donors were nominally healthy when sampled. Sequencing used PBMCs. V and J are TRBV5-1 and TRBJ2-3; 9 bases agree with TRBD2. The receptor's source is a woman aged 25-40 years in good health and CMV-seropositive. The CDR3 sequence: CASSPIAGVVDTQYF. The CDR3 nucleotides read TGCGCCAGCAGCCCCATAGCGGGAGTGGTAGATACGCAGTATTTT.